This entry lists 14 T cell receptor beta chains sequenced from one sample in a study of OX40 agonist ivuxolimab in advanced cancers. The assay was immunoSEQ multiplex PCR, and TCRdb's table has in-frame clones only and misses some. This sample has tens of thousands of clones; approximately 90% occur once, and the top ten carry 14%. The sample was CD4+ or CD8+ T cells sorted from blood, taken in a trial of the OX40 agonist ivuxolimab. These receptors were taken from an adult with an advanced solid tumor such as melanoma, head and neck, liver or kidney cancer.

This chain connects TRBV9 to TRBJ2-1; D remains unclear. Trimming took off 4 bases at V and 5 bases at J, with 13 bases between the two ends. This CDR3 is built from 14 residues. CDR1 is SGDLS, CDR2 YYNGEE, per germline. This CDR3 reads CASSPQLPDNEQFF. DNA for the CDR3: TGTGCCAGCAGCCCCCAGCTACCGGACAATGAGCAGTTCTTC.

The V gene is TRBV27, the J gene TRBJ2-7, with 11 positions matching TRBD2. The germline gives CDR1 MNHEY, CDR2 SMNVEV (reference sequence). This CDR3 has 16 residues. V trimming: 5 bases; J trimming: 3 bases; junction bases outside the gene matches: 9. The DNA of the CDR3 is TGTGCCAGCAGTCCCATACTAGCGGGAGCTTTCTACGAGCAGTACTTC. Translation gives CASSPILAGAFYEQYF.

This rearrangement joins TRBV15 to TRBJ2-1; possible D gene TRBD1, 5 bases. The CDR3 has 16 amino acids. V was shortened by 0 bases and J by 6 bases, with 15 bases between the two germline ends. Germline loops: CDR1 LNHNV, CDR2 YYDKDF (reference sequence). The CDR3 bases are TGTGCCACCAGCAGAGATCCCCCCGGTAGGGGCAATGAGCAGTTCTTC. Translating gives CATSRDPPGRGNEQFF.

The chain is built from TRBV4-2 and TRBJ2-7, with TRBD2 as a possible D gene (5 bases). There are 14 residues in the CDR3. Between the trimmed V and J ends, which lost 4 bases and 2 bases, there was a span of 12 bases. Germline CDR1 reads LGHNA; CDR2 reads YNFKEQ. CDR3 region: CASSPPSRPYEQYF. CDR3 DNA sequence: TGTGCCAGCAGCCCTCCTAGCAGACCCTACGAGCAGTACTTC.

The gene calls are TRBV14 and TRBJ2-2; 7 positions agree with TRBD2. Looked up from germline, CDR1 is SGHDN and CDR2 is FVKESK. The junction had 2 bases not matched to a gene; V was cut back by 3 bases and J by 4 bases. The CDR3 is 14 residues long. The CDR3 nucleotides are TGTGCCAGCAGCCAGCGGGGGTTCACCGGGGAGCTGTTTTTT. Amino acid sequence: CASSQRGFTGELFF.

The chain links TRBV5-4 to TRBJ2-1; maybe TRBD1 (5 bases). CDR3 length: 16 amino acids. Germline V CDR1 and CDR2: SGHNT, YYREEE (reference sequence). V dropped 2 bases and J dropped 2 bases, with 14 bases sitting between them. Written as DNA, the CDR3 is TGTGCCAGCAGCTTTCCAGGGAACTTCCCCTACAATGAGCAGTTCTTC. Translated: CASSFPGNFPYNEQFF. The entire variable domain, with the rest obtained from reference TRBV5-4 and TRBJ2-1, is as follows: ETGVTQSPTHLIKTRGQQVTLRCSSQSGHNTVSWYQQALGQGPQFIFQYYREEENGRGNFPPRFSGLQFPNYSSELNVNALELDDSALYLCASSFPGNFPYNEQFFGPGTRLTVL.

This clone is classed as medium-sized (0.01 to 0.1%). This sequence joins TRBV30 and TRBJ1-6; a weak D match, TRBD1 (6 bases). This CDR3 has 13 residues. Trimming pared 5 bases from V and 5 bases from J, leaving 10 bases between. Germline CDR1 reads GTSNPN; CDR2 reads SVGIG (reference sequence). CDR3 nucleotide sequence: TGTGCCTGGTCCCGGGACAATAATTCACCCCTCCACTTT. Its translation: CAWSRDNNSPLHF.

This clone was seen once. The chain joins TRBV7-8 to TRBJ2-7; D is uncertain. V was trimmed by 6 bases and J by 2 bases, leaving 11 bases between them. Germline CDR1 reads SGHVS; CDR2 reads FQNEAQ. The CDR3 totals 13 residues. DNA for the CDR3: TGTGCCAGCAGACCAGAGAATACCTACGAGCAGTACTTC. Protein: CASRPENTYEQYF.

This sequence joins TRBV5-1 and TRBJ1-2, with D possibly being TRBD1 (6 bases). The CDR3 contains 18 residues. Deletions cut 0 bases from V and 1 base from J, with 19 bases between. Looked up from germline, CDR1 is SGHRS and CDR2 is YFSETQ. The CDR3 reads CASSLAMLGAEGNYGYTF. The CDR3 DNA sequence: TGCGCCAGCAGCTTGGCCATGCTGGGGGCTGAGGGTAACTATGGCTACACCTTC.

This clone was seen a handful of times. The chain uses TRBV5-1 and TRBJ2-7, with 9 bases identical to TRBD2. The V segment lost 3 bases and the J segment 5 bases; nucleotides outside the gene matches: 9. Germline CDR1 and CDR2: SGHRS and YFSETQ. The CDR3 is 15 residues long. CDR3 loop: CASSSYSSGSNEQYF. For the CDR3, the DNA is TGCGCCAGCAGCTCTTACAGTAGCGGGAGCAACGAGCAGTACTTC.

The gene calls are TRBV27 and TRBJ2-1; 7 nucleotides agree with TRBD2. The J segment lost 6 bases and the V segment lost 5 bases, leaving 7 bases of the junction unmatched. The CDR3 is made up of 14 amino acids. Per the germline V gene, CDR1 is MNHEY and CDR2 is SMNVEV (reference sequence). In DNA, the CDR3 is TGTGCCAGCAGTATGACTAGCTCGATCAATGAGCAGTTCTTC. Amino acids: CASSMTSSINEQFF.

This clone was recorded once. The chain couples TRBV27 to TRBJ2-1; 7 bases agree with TRBD1. Germline trimming cut 0 bases from V and 8 bases from J; bases unmatched to any gene: 4. The CDR3 loop spans 14 amino acids. CDR1 and CDR2 from the germline V gene are MNHEY and SMNVEV (reference sequence). CDR3 residues: CASSLSGGLHEQFF. CDR3 DNA: TGTGCCAGCAGTTTATCAGGGGGCCTACATGAGCAGTTCTTC.

The chain employs TRBV9 and TRBJ2-6; possible D gene TRBD2, 5 bases. The germline CDR1 and CDR2 sequences are SGDLS and YYNGEE. V lost 1 base and J 2 bases, leaving 13 bases between the germline ends. This CDR3 contains 17 residues. CDR3 sequence reads: CASSVTRTPPGANVLTF. DNA for the CDR3: TGTGCCAGCAGCGTAACTAGGACCCCCCCTGGGGCCAACGTCCTGACTTTC.

The rearrangement links TRBV7-9 to TRBJ1-5, with no clear D. Germline lookup yields CDR1 SEHNR and CDR2 FQNEAQ (reference sequence). CDR3 size: 13 residues. V lost 2 bases and J lost 6, with 8 bases in between. The CDR3 region has the DNA TGTGCCAGCAGCTTAAGGGCCCGTCAGCCCCAGCATTTT. Residues: CASSLRARQPQHF.